These 3 T cell receptor beta chains originate from one sample sequenced in a study of spatial heterogeneity in lung cancer. The study's findings and limits: How many expanded intratumoral alpha and beta TCRs were present tracked the tumor mutation count, which was a count of nonsynonymous mutations.

Their target antigens are unknown. TCRdb re-derived calls from the 5' RACE reads in MiXCR, one entry per CDR3 protein. This sample has about 100,000 distinct CDR3 sequences, with about 4.4% found just once. The time point here: sample taken at primary tumor resection. Sequencing used lung tumor tissue, obtained at surgery. These receptors came from a male donor with early-stage non-small cell lung cancer.

This clonotype was seen many times. This chain uses TRBV28 with TRBJ1-5, with TRBD1 as a possible D gene (6 bases). Germline lookup yields CDR1 MDHEN and CDR2 SYDVKM. Trimming removed 7 bases at V and 3 bases at J, with 22 bases between. The CDR3 loop spans 17 amino acids. The CDR3 reads CASTPTGAGAINQPQHF. CDR3 in DNA: TGTGCCAGCACCCCTACCGGGGCAGGGGCGATCAATCAGCCCCAGCATTTT.

This clonotype was found many times. The CDR3 spells CASSRTSDQPQHF. CDR3 coding DNA: TGTGCCAGCAGTCGGACCAGCGATCAGCCCCAGCATTTT. This chain links TRBV28 with TRBJ1-5; D gene unclear. Germline CDR1 reads MDHEN; CDR2 reads SYDVKM. V lost 5 bases and J lost 5, with 10 bases in between. There are 13 residues in the CDR3.

Concerning this clonotype: This may stem from a read error, because a much larger clone lies one nucleotide away. This rearrangement joins TRBV5-1 to TRBJ1-5, with D unresolved. Per the germline V gene, CDR1 is SGHRS and CDR2 is YFSETQ. The CDR3 sequence is 14 residues long. The CDR3 is CASSSSVGGKPQRF. CDR3 bases: TGCGCCAGCAGCTCGTCGGTAGGAGGCAAGCCCCAGCGTTTT.